The 29 T cell receptor beta chains in this list originate from one sample, sequenced in a study of identical twins listed by TCRdb under 2016. Receptor libraries were prepared by 5' RACE. The instrument was an Illumina HiSeq 2000. TCRdb redid the processing of the public reads, applying fastp at Q25 and MiXCR, and retained in-frame beta chains. Every CDR3 protein is listed once, alongside the most common genes and DNA of its rows. In this sample the table shows about 190,000 distinct CDR3 sequences, roughly 15% of which occur a single time. Roughly two fifths of the sample rests with the top ten. These same records also appear under a second study, on T cells expressing NK-cell markers.

Input material: CD8+ T cells sorted from blood. The source is a young woman in good health.

J is TRBJ1-5 and V is TRBV20-1, with 10 bases lining up with TRBD1. The CDR3 totals 16 residues. J lost 8 bases, V lost 3 bases, and 13 bases had no gene match. Germline V gene data show CDR1 as DFQATT and CDR2 as SNEGSKA (reference sequence). The CDR3 protein is CSASSTRGQGNEPQHF. CDR3 coding DNA: TGCAGTGCTAGTTCGACTAGGGGACAGGGGAATGAGCCCCAGCATTTT.

In its sample, this clonotype was seen many times. The V call is TRBV12-3 or TRBV12-4, the J call TRBJ2-5; 8 bases are shared with TRBD2. Trimming took 5 bases from V and 4 from J; bases not matched to a gene: 0. The CDR3 consists of 12 residues. Written as DNA, the CDR3 is TGTGCCAGCAGTACTAGCGGAGAGACCCAGTACTTC. Residues: CASSTSGETQYF.

The genes are TRBV5-1 and TRBJ2-1, with 8 bases matching TRBD2. Germline-derived CDR1 and CDR2 are SGHRS and YFSETQ. CDR3 length: 16 residues. V shed 0 bases, J shed 2 bases, and the junction held 4 bases outside the gene matches. For the CDR3, the DNA is TGCGCCAGCAGCTTGGCGAGCGGGGGACCCTACAATGAGCAGTTCTTC. Protein: CASSLASGGPYNEQFF.

This clonotype was counted between two and nine times. The chain joins TRBV12-3 or TRBV12-4 to TRBJ2-7; tentatively, D is TRBD1 or TRBD2 (5 bases each). This CDR3 contains 13 residues. With 8 bases removed from V and 6 bases from J, the gap between germline ends came to 17 bases. CDR3: CASGPGRTREQYF. CDR3 nucleotides: TGTGCCAGCGGTCCGGGACGGACGCGCGAGCAGTACTTC.

The V gene is TRBV28, the J gene TRBJ2-3; D unclear. This CDR3 has 11 residues. Germline loops: CDR1 MDHEN, CDR2 SYDVKM. The ends were cut back, 9 bases at V and 5 bases at J, with 9 bases in the middle. CDR3 sequence (DNA): TGTGCCAGTCTCAAAGTAGATACGCAGTATTTT. Its translation is CASLKVDTQYF.

The rearrangement links TRBV5-6 to TRBJ2-2, with no clear D. V was shortened by 0 bases and J by 4 bases, with 7 bases between the two germline ends. CDR1 and CDR2 (germline): SGHDT, YYEEEE. The CDR3 is 14 amino acids. CDR3 DNA sequence: TGTGCCAGCAGCTTGGTGGCAGGCACCGGGGAGCTGTTTTTT. Translating it yields CASSLVAGTGELFF.

The chain links TRBV9 to TRBJ2-2; 14 bases are shared with TRBD2. V was pared by 4 bases and J by 2 bases, with 10 bases of the junction left unmatched. Germline CDR1 reads SGDLS; CDR2 reads YYNGEE. The CDR3 sequence is 19 residues long. CDR3 sequence reads: CASSIGTSGSSPNTGELFF. Written as DNA, the CDR3 is TGTGCCAGCAGCATAGGGACTAGCGGGAGCTCCCCCAACACCGGGGAGCTGTTTTTT.

J is TRBJ2-2 and V is TRBV5-2; TRBD2, the D gene given by the table, was not confirmed from the DNA. TRBV5-2 is designated a pseudogene. The CDR3 extends over 17 amino acids. The CDR3 DNA reads TGTGCCATGAGCTCCGGGCTCGTGGGAGGGCCAGGCGGGGAGCTGTTTTTT. Translated, it gives CAMSSGLVGGPGGELFF.

This clonotype was counted many times. This sequence joins TRBV12-3 or TRBV12-4 and TRBJ2-2; no clear D. V was pared by 11 bases and J by 6 bases, with 7 bases between. This CDR3 is built from 10 residues. This chain's CDR3 is CASGSGELFF. The CDR3 DNA follows: TGTGCCTCTGGATCCGGGGAGCTGTTTTTT.

A few counts support this clonotype. This chain links TRBV29-1 with TRBJ2-7; D remains ambiguous. Germline V gene sequence: CDR1 SQVTM, CDR2 ANQGSEA. Trimming cost V 6 bases and J 7 bases, with 16 bases left between them. This CDR3 spans 12 amino acids. CDR3 coding DNA: TGCAGCGTGCAACAGCTATCTACGGAGCAGTACTTC. As protein: CSVQQLSTEQYF.

This clonotype was counted between two and nine times. CDR3 in amino acids: CSGTGTVETQYF. The CDR3 nucleotides read TGCAGCGGCACAGGGACGGTTGAGACCCAGTACTTC. The chain combines TRBV29-1 with TRBJ2-5, with D possibly TRBD1 on 6 matching bases. Trimming took 7 bases from V and 5 from J, leaving 14 bases between them. Looked up from germline, CDR1 is SQVTM and CDR2 is ANQGSEA. The CDR3 has 12 residues.

The rearrangement links TRBV25-1 to TRBJ2-7, with D possibly TRBD1 on 5 matching bases. Germline CDR1 reads MGHDK; CDR2 reads SYGVNS. Trimming left V 6 bases short and J 5 bases short, with 14 bases between. The CDR3 is 13 residues long. The CDR3: CASSRTSVNEQYF. The CDR3 DNA reads TGTGCCAGCAGCCGGACATCCGTGAACGAGCAGTACTTC.

V and J are TRBV6-2 or TRBV6-3 and TRBJ1-3, with a weak D call TRBD1 (5 bases). CDR3 length: 17 residues. Germline-derived CDR1 and CDR2 are MNHEY and SVGEGT. The germline V and J ends were trimmed by 5 bases and 0 bases, with 17 bases remaining between them. CDR3 in DNA: TGTGCCAGCAGTACCGGACAATTCGGAAGCTCTGGAAACACCATATATTTT. This codes for CASSTGQFGSSGNTIYF.

The J gene is TRBJ2-3, the V gene TRBV7-9; D not certain. Trimming removed 3 bases at V and 2 bases at J, with 12 bases between. Germline V CDR1 and CDR2: SEHNR, FQNEAQ (reference sequence). The CDR3 loop spans 15 amino acids. The CDR3 DNA reads TGTGCCAGCAGCTTCTGGGGTAGCCCCACAGATACGCAGTATTTT. It specifies CASSFWGSPTDTQYF.

The chain is built from TRBV11-2 and TRBJ1-1; D unresolved. The germline CDR1 and CDR2 sequences are SGHAT and FQNNGV. This CDR3 region has 14 residues. Trimming cost V 3 bases and J 4 bases, with 12 bases left between them. Here the CDR3 reads CASSFLSWGTEAFF. The CDR3 DNA reads TGTGCCAGCAGCTTTTTGTCCTGGGGCACTGAAGCTTTCTTT.

In this sample, this clonotype turned up many times. The chain uses TRBV20-1 and TRBJ2-7; 7 bases line up with TRBD2. The CDR3 covers 15 residues. CDR1 DFQATT and CDR2 SNEGSKA come from the germline V gene (reference sequence). V lost 5 bases and J lost 0; bases outside the gene matches: 10. Here the CDR3 reads CSAENSAGASYEQYF. The CDR3 bases are TGCAGTGCTGAGAACTCGGCGGGAGCCTCCTACGAGCAGTACTTC.

This chain links TRBV23-1 with TRBJ2-2; a weak D match, TRBD2 (7 bases). TRBV23-1 is an ORF; its function is uncertain. Trimming took off 5 bases at V and 4 bases at J, with 11 bases between the two ends. The CDR3 contains 14 residues. The CDR3 sequence is CASSGGGRTGELFF. The CDR3 coding sequence is TGCGCCAGCAGTGGGGGGGGGCGCACCGGGGAGCTGTTTTTT.

This clonotype was recorded at least ten times. The V and J genes are TRBV10-1 and TRBJ2-7; unclear D gene. The CDR3 runs 14 residues. CDR1 is WNHNN and CDR2 is SYGVQD in the germline V gene (reference sequence). Trimming took off 0 bases at V and 0 bases at J, with 6 bases between the two ends. The CDR3 sequence is CASSESGVSYEQYF. The CDR3 region has the DNA TGCGCCAGCAGTGAGTCCGGCGTCTCCTACGAGCAGTACTTC.

This clonotype was detected a few times. The rearrangement joins TRBV4-1 to TRBJ2-7; unclear D gene. This CDR3 region has 15 residues. Germline V gene sequence: CDR1 MGHRA, CDR2 YSYEKL. V lost 1 base to trimming and J lost 4 bases, with 14 bases between them. The CDR3 DNA reads as TGCGCCAGCAGCCAAGTTTACACCGCCTGGTACGAGCAGTACTTC. This translates into CASSQVYTAWYEQYF.

This rearrangement joins TRBV5-1 to TRBJ2-2, with 13 bases that match TRBD2. Losses at the gene ends were 2 bases for V and 6 bases for J; bases not matched to a gene: 7. CDR1 and CDR2 (germline): SGHRS, YFSETQ. The CDR3 length is 17 residues. The CDR3 bases are TGCGCCAGCAGCTTCACTAGCGGGAGGGCCAGCGCCGGGGAGCTGTTTTTT. Translated, it gives CASSFTSGRASAGELFF.

The chain links TRBV20-1 to TRBJ2-3; possibly TRBD2 for D (6 bases). The CDR3 is 17 residues long. Germline CDR1 DFQATT, CDR2 SNEGSKA (reference sequence). The V and J ends lost 2 bases and 2 bases respectively, with 20 bases between them. The CDR3 is CSARRPGLRGLTDTQYF. In nucleotides, the CDR3 is TGCAGTGCTAGACGGCCTGGCCTGCGGGGCCTCACAGATACGCAGTATTTT.

This clonotype was seen a handful of times. V and J are TRBV6-5 and TRBJ2-3; D is unclear. Germline V lookup: CDR1 MNHEY, CDR2 SVGAGI. This CDR3 has 12 amino acids. Trimming left V 5 bases short and J 0 bases short, with 3 bases between. DNA for the CDR3: TGTGCCAGCAGTGACAGCACAGATACGCAGTATTTT. This codes for CASSDSTDTQYF.

V gene TRBV7-9 combines with J gene TRBJ2-7; D may be TRBD1 or TRBD2 (5 bases each). Germline loops: CDR1 SEHNR, CDR2 FQNEAQ (reference sequence). The CDR3 extends over 15 amino acids. V was pared by 6 bases and J by 2 bases, with 17 bases between. The CDR3 sequence: CASRGEGRFTYEQYF. In DNA form, the CDR3 reads TGTGCCAGCAGGGGCGAGGGACGCTTTACCTACGAGCAGTACTTC.

The rearrangement links TRBV29-1 to TRBJ2-7, with D maybe TRBD1 (6 bases). V dropped 0 bases and J dropped 0 bases, with 12 bases sitting between them. This CDR3 is 15 amino acids long. Germline CDR1 and CDR2: SQVTM and ANQGSEA. The CDR3 bases are TGCAGCGTTGAAGATCCCAGGGGAAGCTCCTACGAGCAGTACTTC. This sequence encodes CSVEDPRGSSYEQYF.

The chain links TRBV13 to TRBJ1-6; possibly TRBD1 for D (5 bases). Trimming took off 4 bases at V and 7 bases at J, with 17 bases between the two ends. The CDR3 is 16 amino acids. Germline loops: CDR1 PRHDT, CDR2 FYEKMQ (reference sequence). The chain's CDR3 is CASSSESGTQNSPLHF. For the CDR3, the DNA is TGTGCCAGCAGCTCCGAGTCCGGGACGCAGAATTCACCCCTCCACTTT. The full variable domain, completed using reference TRBV13 and TRBJ1-6, is AAGVIQSPRHLIKEKRETATLKCYPIPRHDTVYWYQQGPGQDPQFLISFYEKMQSDKGSIPDRFSAQQFSDYHSELNMSSLELGDSALYFCASSSESGTQNSPLHFGNGTRLTVT.

This clonotype was picked up one time. A read error may account for a junction end that differs from germline. The rearrangement uses TRBV12-3 or TRBV12-4 and TRBJ1-1; D is unresolved. The CDR3 spans 11 residues. CDR3 residues: CASRLSTEAFF. The DNA for the CDR3 is TGTGCCAGCCGTTTAAGTACTGAAGCTTTCTTT.

There are many counts of this clonotype. The J gene is TRBJ2-1, the V gene TRBV5-1, with D possibly matching TRBD1 (6 bases). Germline loops: CDR1 SGHRS, CDR2 YFSETQ. V was pared by 0 bases and J by 5 bases, with 12 bases between. This CDR3 comprises 15 residues. The CDR3 DNA is TGCGCCAGCAGCTTGGCCGGTGGGGGCAACAATGAGCAGTTCTTC. Residues: CASSLAGGGNNEQFF. Full variable domain (outside the CDR3, taken from reference TRBV5-1 and TRBJ2-1): KAGVTQTPRYLIKTRGQQVTLSCSPISGHRSVSWYQQTPGQGLQFLFEYFSETQRNKGNFPGRFSGRQFSNSRSEMNVSTLELGDSALYLCASSLAGGGNNEQFFGPGTRLTVL.

The chain recombines TRBV12-3 or TRBV12-4 with TRBJ2-1, with D perhaps TRBD2 (5 bases). CDR3 length equals 15 residues. V gave up 7 bases and J gave up 4 bases, with 17 bases separating them. CDR3 residues: CASIPIASVYNEQFF. DNA for the CDR3: TGTGCCAGCATTCCAATAGCGTCAGTATACAATGAGCAGTTCTTC.

In this sample, this clonotype turned up a few times. The chain couples TRBV5-6 to TRBJ2-7; possibly TRBD2 for D (5 bases). Germline loops: CDR1 SGHDT, CDR2 YYEEEE. The CDR3 runs to 16 residues. Trimming cost V 4 bases and J 1 base, with 18 bases left between them. The DNA of the CDR3 is TGTGCCAGCAGCCCCCGAGACGGGGTTTATTCCTACGAGCAGTACTTC. Its protein is CASSPRDGVYSYEQYF. The entire variable domain, with the rest obtained from reference TRBV5-6 and TRBJ2-7, is as follows: DAGVTQSPTHLIKTRGQQVTLRCSPKSGHDTVSWYQQALGQGPQFIFQYYEEEERQRGNFPDRFSGHQFPNYSSELNVNALLLGDSALYLCASSPRDGVYSYEQYFGPGTRLTVT.